This record covers a single TCR beta chain. Its antigen is still unknown. The sample holds no much larger clone one base away, and base qualities are not on file. This record comes from a study of shared clonotypes between healthy human individuals (dated by TCRdb to the early 2020s). Concerning the study at large: A few men and a couple of women, aged 18 to 49 years, made up the cohort. To estimate repertoire size and how much clonotype sharing occurs between individuals, the study deeply sequenced the blood TCR repertoires of about five healthy adults. Between about 0.85 and 10 billion PBMCs per donor were obtained by leukapheresis. Different laboratories and diverse techniques were used to prepare libraries and sequence TCR repertoires, to increase sequencing depth and limit assay-specific biases. For each donor, CD4 naive and CD4 memory were each given three plates, CD8 naive was given two plates, and CD8 memory was given one plate.

Using the deep immunoSEQ assay, multiplex PCR amplified TCR CDR3 regions from genomic DNA. Extracted genomic DNA from each cell subset was spread evenly across all wells of several immunoSEQ 96-well plates, with each plate serving as a replicate. Each replicate PCR for sorted subsets received approximately 200 ng genomic DNA, equal to roughly 33,000 T cell genomes. Purified libraries were measured with a Qubit 3.0 fluorometer, size-checked on a Bioanalyzer 2100, and measured again with the KAPA Library Quantification kit. A separate single-read 150-cycle Illumina NextSeq 550 flow cell was used to sequence each immunoSEQ 96-well plate. Per the authors' processing: Because the immunoSEQ output held only junctional sequences and lacked quality scores, the filtering could not match the filtering applied to full-length reads. To assign V/J genes and CDR3, sequences were annotated using PyIR, a Python wrapper for IgBLAST v1.9, with IMGT germline references. Reads with weak V/J assignments (E-value above 1e-6), missing CDR3, stop codons, out-of-frame junctions, or ambiguous translated residues were removed. A V3J clonotype was defined by an identical inferred V gene, J gene, and CDR3 amino acid sequence. Percentage overlap between repertoires was calculated by dividing the number of shared unique clonotypes by the size of the smaller repertoire. Richness of each repertoire was evaluated using RTK rarefaction, the Chao1 estimator, and Recon v2.1 estimates of unobserved clonotypes. Generation probabilities were computed with OLGA for all TCRbeta clonotypes obtained by the gDNA method from several donors. What TCRdb holds here is the immuneACCESS table cut down to in-frame rearrangements. Part of the clones is not present; checked against another copy, under half of the missing clones reflect an unresolved V gene, and the others are unexplained. V and J calls plus clone size are reproduced from that table; the DNA served to infer D and trimming. Counted in this sample were over 850,000 clones; 70% to 80% of them appeared once. Of the sample, more than 0.55% falls within the top ten clones.

The donors were healthy, HIV-negative adults with no recently reported acute infections or vaccinations. Every donor was a Caucasian adult residing in Nashville, Tennessee, USA. CD4+ T cells were enriched by magnetic negative selection, after which naive cells were positively selected on CD45RA and the negative fraction was taken as the memory subset. After blood collection by leukapheresis, PBMCs were isolated using Ficoll-Histopaque density gradient centrifugation and then cryopreserved in the vapor phase of liquid nitrogen. Analytical flow cytometry was used to check the purity and quantity of every magnetically sorted T cell population. Each sorted fraction had its genomic DNA isolated and then quantified by UV absorbance on a Nanodrop 2000c. Study-wide conclusions, independent of this receptor: Only blood was sampled, and tissue TCR repertoires likely differ from those in blood. Estimated clonotype richness was generally larger for naive than for memory subsets. Even with the large sequencing depth, rarefaction of the sorted-subset datasets indicated that sequencing was incomplete. Clonotypes shared by all four sorted-subset donors showed higher generation probabilities than non-shared clonotypes. Based on pairwise subsampling, the degree of clonotype sharing among donors was expected to be affected by sequencing depth. When a few donors were compared, the shared fraction of clonotypes was about 5.4% for naive CD4, roughly 3.3% for naive CD8, 2.3% for memory CD4, and 0.35% to 0.4% for memory CD8. The small number of donors limited the genetic and exposure-history diversity represented.

Sequences SNHLY (CDR1) and FYNNEI (CDR2) are obtained from the germline V gene. From V the trimming removes 11 bases and from J it removes 4 bases, while the gene matches leave 7 bases of the junction unaccounted for. From the cysteine through the phenylalanine, the CDR3 covers 14 amino acids. Of all the DNA, just the CDR3 is kept, 42 bases in frame from base 1. What was sequenced was memory CD4+ T cells from PBMCs. The sample's cell subset or site label is to be understood as: CD45RA-negative fraction. The TCR comes from a man younger than 35 in good health. Some clones in this sample may be carry-over from other donors' samples. The V and J segments used are TRBV2 and TRBJ2-2; 10 bases in the junction line up with TRBD1. The DNA sequence is as follows: TGTGCCGGCGGGGACAGGGGATTCACCGGGGAGCTGTTTTTT. This is translated as CAGGDRGFTGELFF.